The subject of this entry is one TCR beta chain. Methods used by the authors: Amplification from reference gene primers served as the basis for estimated nucleated cell counts. This table comes from immunoSEQ multiplex PCR, and its TCRdb copy is limited to in-frame clones, with some not included. That table is the source of V, J and clone size, and D and trimming were worked out from the DNA. The sample gives about 320,000 clones, more than 70% of which show up once; 1.5% to 2% is in the top ten. This sample stems from a study of blood T cell repertoires in COVID-19. Turning to the study itself: Samples of COVID-19 (acute and convalescent) were obtained from the United States, Italy and Spain. PBMCs, B-cell-depleted T cells, or T cells were the source of the cDNA or gDNA that made up the material.

The germline V gene has CDR1 SGHRS and CDR2 YFSETQ. Trimming left V 4 bases short and J 4 bases short, with 14 bases between. The CDR3 contains 14 residues. Sample: peripheral blood. This sequence originates from a woman in her 50s with acute or convalescent COVID-19. The chain couples TRBV5-1 to TRBJ1-2, with D unresolved. The CDR3 spells CASSAQPGIYGYTF. The CDR3 nucleotides read TGCGCCAGCAGCGCACAACCAGGAATCTATGGCTACACCTTC.